This T cell receptor (beta chain) was recorded in a study of cytomegalovirus exposure and HLA in healthy donors. The wider study: A subsequent analysis stated that the 120 validation repertoires were run on the same platform as the approximately 700 first-cohort repertoires.

The donors formed part of the approximately 130-subject validation cohort, distinct from the roughly 640-subject first cohort. This table comes from immunoSEQ multiplex PCR, and its TCRdb copy is limited to in-frame clones, with some not included. Among 150,000 to 200,000 clones listed, over 80% were seen once. CDR1 and CDR2 (germline): LNHDA, SQIVND (reference sequence). Trimming removed 4 bases at V and 3 bases at J, with 15 bases between. CDR3 length: 15 residues. Specimen: PBMCs. The TCR was taken from a man aged 30 to 39 in good health and CMV-seropositive. The chain has TRBV19 and TRBJ1-1; tentatively, D is TRBD1 (6 bases). CDR3 nucleotide sequence: TGTGCCAGTAGTACCCCTGGGGGCCGTTACACTGAAGCTTTCTTT. Translation gives CASSTPGGRYTEAFF.